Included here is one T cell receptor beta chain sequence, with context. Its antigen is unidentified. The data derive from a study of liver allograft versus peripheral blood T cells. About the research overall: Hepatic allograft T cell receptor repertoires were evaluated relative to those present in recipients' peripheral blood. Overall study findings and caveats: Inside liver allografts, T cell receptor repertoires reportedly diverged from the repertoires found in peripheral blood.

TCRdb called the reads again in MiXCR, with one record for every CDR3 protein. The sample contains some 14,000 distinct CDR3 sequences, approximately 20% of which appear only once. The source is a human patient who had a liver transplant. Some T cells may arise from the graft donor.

The CDR3 here is CASSDGHFSNQPQHF. In DNA form, the CDR3 reads TGTGCCAGTAGCGACGGACATTTTAGCAATCAGCCCCAGCATTTT. The chain is built from TRBV19 and TRBJ1-5; a possible D gene is TRBD1 (5 bases). Trimming shortened V by 6 bases and J by 0 bases, and 12 bases separated the two germline ends. The germline V gene encodes CDR1 LNHDA and CDR2 SQIVND (reference sequence). The CDR3 is 15 residues long.